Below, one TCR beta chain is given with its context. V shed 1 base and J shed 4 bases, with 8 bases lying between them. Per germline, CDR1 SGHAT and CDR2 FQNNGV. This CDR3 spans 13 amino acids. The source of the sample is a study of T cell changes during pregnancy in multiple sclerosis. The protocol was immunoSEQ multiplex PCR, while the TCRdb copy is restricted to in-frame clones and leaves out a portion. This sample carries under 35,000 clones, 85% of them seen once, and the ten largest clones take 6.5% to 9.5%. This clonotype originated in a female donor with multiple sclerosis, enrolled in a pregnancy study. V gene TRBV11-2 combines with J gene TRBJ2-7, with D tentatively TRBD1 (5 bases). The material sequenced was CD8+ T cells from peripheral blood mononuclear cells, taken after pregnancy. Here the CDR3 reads CASSLGGHYEQYF. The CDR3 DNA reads TGTGCCAGCAGCTTAGGGGGCCATTACGAGCAGTACTTC.